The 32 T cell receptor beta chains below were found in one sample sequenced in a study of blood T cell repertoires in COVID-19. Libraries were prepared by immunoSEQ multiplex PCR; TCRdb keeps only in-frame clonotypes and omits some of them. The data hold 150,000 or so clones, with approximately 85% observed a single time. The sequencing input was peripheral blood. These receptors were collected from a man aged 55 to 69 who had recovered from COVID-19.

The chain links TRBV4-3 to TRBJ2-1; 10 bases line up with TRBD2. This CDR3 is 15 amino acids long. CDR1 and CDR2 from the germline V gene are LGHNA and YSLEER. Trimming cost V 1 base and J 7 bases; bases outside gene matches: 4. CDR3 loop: CASSQGSGGANEQFF. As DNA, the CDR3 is TGCGCCAGCAGCCAAGGGAGCGGGGGGGCGAATGAGCAGTTCTTC.

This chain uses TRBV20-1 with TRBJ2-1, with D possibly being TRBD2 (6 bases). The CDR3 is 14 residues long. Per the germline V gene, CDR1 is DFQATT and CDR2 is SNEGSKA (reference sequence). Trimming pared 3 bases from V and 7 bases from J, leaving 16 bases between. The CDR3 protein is CSASIPTSPNEQFF. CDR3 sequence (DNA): TGCAGTGCTAGTATCCCAACTAGCCCGAATGAGCAGTTCTTC.

The CDR3 loop is CASSEEGGGTDTQYF. The CDR3 nucleotides read TGTGCCAGCAGTGAAGAGGGGGGGGGCACAGATACGCAGTATTTT. This sequence joins TRBV2 and TRBJ2-3; a weak D match, TRBD2 (7 bases). This CDR3 has 15 amino acids. Trimming stripped 1 base from V and 1 base from J, with 9 bases between. Germline loops: CDR1 SNHLY, CDR2 FYNNEI.

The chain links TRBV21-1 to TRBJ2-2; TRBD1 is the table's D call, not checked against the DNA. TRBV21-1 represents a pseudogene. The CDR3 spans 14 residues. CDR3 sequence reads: CASLGQTDTGELFF. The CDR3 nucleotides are TGTGCCAGTCTGGGACAGACCGACACCGGGGAGCTGTTTTTT.

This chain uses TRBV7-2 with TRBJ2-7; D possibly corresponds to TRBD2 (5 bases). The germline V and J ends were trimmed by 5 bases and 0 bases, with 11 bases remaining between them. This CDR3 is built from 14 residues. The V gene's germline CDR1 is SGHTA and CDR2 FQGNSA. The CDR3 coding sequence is TGTGCCAGCAGCCCCGGGGTTCTCTCCTACGAGCAGTACTTC. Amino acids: CASSPGVLSYEQYF.

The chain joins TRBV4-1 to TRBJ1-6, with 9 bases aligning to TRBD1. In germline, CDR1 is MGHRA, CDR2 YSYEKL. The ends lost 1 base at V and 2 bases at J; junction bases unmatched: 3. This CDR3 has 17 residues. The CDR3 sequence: CASSQVGQGAYNSPLHF. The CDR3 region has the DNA TGCGCCAGCAGCCAAGTGGGACAGGGAGCCTATAATTCACCCCTCCACTTT.

CDR3 nucleotides: TGTGCCAGCAACAGGGAAAGAGAGACCCAGTACTTC. It is translated as CASNRERETQYF. The rearrangement joins TRBV2 to TRBJ2-5; TRBD1 is a possible D gene (6 bases). This CDR3 region has 12 residues. CDR1 and CDR2 (germline): SNHLY, FYNNEI. V was shortened by 7 bases and J by 4 bases, with 10 bases between the two germline ends.

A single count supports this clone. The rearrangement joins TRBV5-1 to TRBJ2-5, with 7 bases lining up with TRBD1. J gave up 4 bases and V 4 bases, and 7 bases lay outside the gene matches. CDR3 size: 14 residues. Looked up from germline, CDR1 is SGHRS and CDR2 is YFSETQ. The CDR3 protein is CASSIGTVRETQYF. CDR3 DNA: TGCGCCAGCAGCATTGGGACAGTACGAGAGACCCAGTACTTC.

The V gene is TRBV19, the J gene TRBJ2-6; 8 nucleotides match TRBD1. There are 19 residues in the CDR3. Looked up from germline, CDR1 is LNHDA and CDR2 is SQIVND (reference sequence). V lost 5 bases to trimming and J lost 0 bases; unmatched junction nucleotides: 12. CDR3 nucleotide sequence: TGTGCCAGTAGTCCTGGGACGGGACAGGTCACCTCTGGGGCCAACGTCCTGACTTTC. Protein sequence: CASSPGTGQVTSGANVLTF. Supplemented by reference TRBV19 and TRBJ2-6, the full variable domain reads DGGITQSPKYLFRKEGQNVTLSCEQNLNHDAMYWYRQDPGQGLRLIYYSQIVNDFQKGDIAEGYSVSREKKESFPLTVTSAQKNPTAFYLCASSPGTGQVTSGANVLTFGAGSRLTVL.

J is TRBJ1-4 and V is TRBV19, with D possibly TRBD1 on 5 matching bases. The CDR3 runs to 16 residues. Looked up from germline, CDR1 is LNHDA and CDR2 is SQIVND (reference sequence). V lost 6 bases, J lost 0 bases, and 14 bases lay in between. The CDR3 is CASRTQSGSTNEKLFF. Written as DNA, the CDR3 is TGTGCCAGTAGAACCCAGTCAGGGTCAACTAATGAAAAACTGTTTTTT.

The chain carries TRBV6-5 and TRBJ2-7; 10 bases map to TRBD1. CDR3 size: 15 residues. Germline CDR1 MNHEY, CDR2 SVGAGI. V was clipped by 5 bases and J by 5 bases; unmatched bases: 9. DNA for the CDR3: TGTGCCAGCAGTCTACCGGGACAGGGGTCAAACGAGCAGTACTTC. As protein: CASSLPGQGSNEQYF.

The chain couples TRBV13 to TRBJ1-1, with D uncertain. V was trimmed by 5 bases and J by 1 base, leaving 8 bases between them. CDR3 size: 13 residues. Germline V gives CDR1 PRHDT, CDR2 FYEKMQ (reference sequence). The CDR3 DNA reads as TGTGCCAGCAGCCCGGGATCGAACACTGAAGCTTTCTTT. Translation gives CASSPGSNTEAFF.

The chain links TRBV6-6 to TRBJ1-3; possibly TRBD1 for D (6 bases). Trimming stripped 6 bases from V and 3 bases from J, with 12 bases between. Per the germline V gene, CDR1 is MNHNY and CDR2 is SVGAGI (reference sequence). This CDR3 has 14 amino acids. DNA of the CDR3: TGTGCCAGCAGCCAGGGGTTTGTTGGAAACACCATATATTTT. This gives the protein CASSQGFVGNTIYF.

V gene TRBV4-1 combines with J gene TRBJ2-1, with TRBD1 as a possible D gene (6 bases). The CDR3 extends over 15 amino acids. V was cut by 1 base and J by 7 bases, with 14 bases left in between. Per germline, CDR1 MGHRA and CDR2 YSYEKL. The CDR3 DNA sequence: TGCGCCAGCAGCCAAGGCAACAGGGTGGGGAATGAGCAGTTCTTC. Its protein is CASSQGNRVGNEQFF.

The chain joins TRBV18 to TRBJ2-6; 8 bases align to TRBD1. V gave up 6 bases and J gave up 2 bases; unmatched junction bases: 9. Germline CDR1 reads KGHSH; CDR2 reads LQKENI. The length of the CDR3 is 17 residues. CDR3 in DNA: TGTGCCAGCTCCCCGGCCTTGACAGGGGCTGGGGCCAACGTCCTGACTTTC. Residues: CASSPALTGAGANVLTF.

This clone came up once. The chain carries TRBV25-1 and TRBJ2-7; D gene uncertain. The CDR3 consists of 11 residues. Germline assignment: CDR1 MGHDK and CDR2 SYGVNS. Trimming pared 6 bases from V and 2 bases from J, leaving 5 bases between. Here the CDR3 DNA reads TGTGCCAGCAGGCAGGCCTACGAGCAGTACTTC. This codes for CASRQAYEQYF.

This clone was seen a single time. CDR3 in amino acids: CASSELTSNQPQHF. The CDR3 DNA reads as TGTGCCAGCAGTGAACTCACAAGCAATCAGCCCCAGCATTTT. The rearrangement joins TRBV6-1 to TRBJ1-5; D not certain. CDR1 and CDR2 from the germline V gene are MNHNS and SASEGT. The CDR3 covers 14 residues. Trimming pared 2 bases from V and 1 base from J, leaving 6 bases between.

The CDR3 protein is CASSLEGAGPIQPQHF. The CDR3 region has the DNA TGTGCCAGCAGCTTAGAAGGGGCAGGGCCAATTCAGCCCCAGCATTTT. This sequence joins TRBV7-9 and TRBJ1-5, with D possibly being TRBD1 (5 bases). V was trimmed by 1 base and J by 6 bases, leaving 16 bases between them. The germline V gene encodes CDR1 SEHNR and CDR2 FQNEAQ (reference sequence). The CDR3 runs 16 residues.

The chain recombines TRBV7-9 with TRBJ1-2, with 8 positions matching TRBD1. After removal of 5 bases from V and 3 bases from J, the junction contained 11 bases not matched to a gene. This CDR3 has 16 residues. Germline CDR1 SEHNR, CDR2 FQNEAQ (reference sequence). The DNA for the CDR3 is TGTGCCAGCAGCCCCGGGCAGGGGGCCTCGGACTATGGCTACACCTTC. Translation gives CASSPGQGASDYGYTF.

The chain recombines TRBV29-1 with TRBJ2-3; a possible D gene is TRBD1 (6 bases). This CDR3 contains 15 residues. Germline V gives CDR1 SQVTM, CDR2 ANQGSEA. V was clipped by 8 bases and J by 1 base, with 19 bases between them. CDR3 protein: CSTSQGSLGTDTQYF. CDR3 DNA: TGCAGCACCTCACAGGGATCATTGGGCACAGATACGCAGTATTTT.

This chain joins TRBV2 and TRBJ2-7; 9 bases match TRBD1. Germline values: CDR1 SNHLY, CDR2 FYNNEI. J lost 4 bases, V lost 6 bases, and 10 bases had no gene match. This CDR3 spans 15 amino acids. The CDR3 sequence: CASRLPGQGPYEQYF. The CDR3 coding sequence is TGTGCCAGCAGGCTTCCGGGACAGGGACCGTACGAGCAGTACTTC.

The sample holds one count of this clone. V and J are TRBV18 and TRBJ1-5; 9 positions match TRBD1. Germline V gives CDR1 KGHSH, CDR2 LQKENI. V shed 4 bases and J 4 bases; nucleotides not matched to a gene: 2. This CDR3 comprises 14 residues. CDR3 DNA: TGTGCCAGCTCACAGACAGGGGGTAATCAGCCCCAGCATTTT. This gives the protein CASSQTGGNQPQHF.

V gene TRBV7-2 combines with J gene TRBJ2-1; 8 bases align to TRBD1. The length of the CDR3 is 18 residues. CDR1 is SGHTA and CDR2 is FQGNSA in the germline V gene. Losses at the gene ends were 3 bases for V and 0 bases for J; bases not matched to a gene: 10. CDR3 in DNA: TGTGCCAGCAGCTTCGACAGGGGTCGGAGGAGCTCCTACAATGAGCAGTTCTTC. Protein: CASSFDRGRRSSYNEQFF.

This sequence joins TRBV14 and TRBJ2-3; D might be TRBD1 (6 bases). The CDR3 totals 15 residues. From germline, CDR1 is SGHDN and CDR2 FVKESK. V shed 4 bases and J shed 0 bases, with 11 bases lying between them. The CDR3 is CASSRDRTSTDTQYF. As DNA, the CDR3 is TGTGCCAGCAGCCGAGACAGGACAAGCACAGATACGCAGTATTTT.

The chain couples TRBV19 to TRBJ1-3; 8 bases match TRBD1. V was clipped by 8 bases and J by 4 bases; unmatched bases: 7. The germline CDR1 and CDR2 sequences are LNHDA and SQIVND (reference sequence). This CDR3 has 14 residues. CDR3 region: CASAIQGVGNTIYF. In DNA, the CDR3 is TGTGCCAGTGCTATACAGGGGGTCGGAAACACCATATATTTT.

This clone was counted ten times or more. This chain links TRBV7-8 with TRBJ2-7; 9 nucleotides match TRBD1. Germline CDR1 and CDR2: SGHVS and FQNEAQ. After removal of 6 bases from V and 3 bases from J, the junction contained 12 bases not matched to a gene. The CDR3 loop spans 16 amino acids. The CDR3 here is CASSRQSGTGNYEQYF. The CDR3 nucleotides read TGTGCCAGCAGTCGGCAATCCGGGACAGGGAACTACGAGCAGTACTTC.

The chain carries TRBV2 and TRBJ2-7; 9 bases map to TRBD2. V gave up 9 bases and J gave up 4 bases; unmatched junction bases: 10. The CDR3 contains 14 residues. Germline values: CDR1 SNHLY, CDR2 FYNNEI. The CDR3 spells CASTSAGGLYEQYF. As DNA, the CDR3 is TGTGCCAGTACCTCAGCGGGGGGCCTGTACGAGCAGTACTTC.

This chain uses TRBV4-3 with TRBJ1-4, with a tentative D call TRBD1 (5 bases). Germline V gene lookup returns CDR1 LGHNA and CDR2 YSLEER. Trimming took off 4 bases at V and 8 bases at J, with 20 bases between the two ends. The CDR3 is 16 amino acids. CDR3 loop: CASSPWDSPKTEKLFF. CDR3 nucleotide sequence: TGCGCCAGCAGCCCCTGGGACTCACCTAAGACAGAAAAACTGTTTTTT.

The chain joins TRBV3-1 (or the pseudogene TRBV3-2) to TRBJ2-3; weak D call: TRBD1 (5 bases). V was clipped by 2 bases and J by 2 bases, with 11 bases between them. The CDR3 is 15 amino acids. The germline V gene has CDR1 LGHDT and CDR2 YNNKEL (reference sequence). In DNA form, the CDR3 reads TGTGCCAGCAGCCAAAGGCAGGGCTACACAGATACGCAGTATTTT. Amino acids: CASSQRQGYTDTQYF.

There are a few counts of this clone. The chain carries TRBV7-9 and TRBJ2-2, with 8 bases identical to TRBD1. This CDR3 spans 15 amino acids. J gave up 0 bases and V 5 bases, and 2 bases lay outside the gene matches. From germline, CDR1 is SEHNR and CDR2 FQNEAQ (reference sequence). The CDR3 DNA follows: TGTGCCAGCAGCCCGACAGGGGCGAACACCGGGGAGCTGTTTTTT. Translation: CASSPTGANTGELFF. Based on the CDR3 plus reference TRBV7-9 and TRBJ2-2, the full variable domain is DTGVSQNPRHKITKRGQNVTFRCDPISEHNRLYWYRQTLGQGPEFLTYFQNEAQLEKSRLLSDRFSAERPKGSFSTLEIQRTEQGDSAMYLCASSPTGANTGELFFGEGSRLTVL.

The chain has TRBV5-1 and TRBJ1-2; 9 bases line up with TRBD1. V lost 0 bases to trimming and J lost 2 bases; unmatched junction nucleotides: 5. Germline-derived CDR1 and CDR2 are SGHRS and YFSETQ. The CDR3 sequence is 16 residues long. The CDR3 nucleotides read TGCGCCAGCAGCTTGGCCCGGACAGGGGACAACTATGGCTACACCTTC. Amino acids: CASSLARTGDNYGYTF.

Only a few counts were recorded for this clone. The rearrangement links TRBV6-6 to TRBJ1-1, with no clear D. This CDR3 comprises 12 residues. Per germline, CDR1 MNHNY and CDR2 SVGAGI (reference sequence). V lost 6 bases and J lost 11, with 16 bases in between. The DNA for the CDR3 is TGTGCCAGCAGCCACAGCCGGGGTGGGGCTTTCTTT. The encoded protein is CASSHSRGGAFF.